Detailed here is one T cell receptor (beta chain). This clone was seen only a few times. Its recognized antigen is unknown. The record has no base qualities; no much larger clone is one base away. These data belong to a study of blood T cell repertoires in COVID-19 (dated by TCRdb to about 2020). For context, the study as a whole: Samples covering the acute and convalescent phases of COVID-19 were provided by collaborators in the United States, Italy and Spain. HLA class I and class II types, where available, came from metadata supplied by the sample provider rather than from assay-based typing. The repertoires were released in a freely available public database meant as a resource for research on the immune response to SARS-CoV-2. Subjects who had been exposed to COVID-19, were actively infected with it, or had recovered from it provided the deeply sampled blood TCRbeta repertoires that made up the dataset. The material from the prospective study consisted of cDNA or gDNA derived from T cells, B-cell-depleted T cells, or PBMCs. The sample metadata nearly always contained a de-identified subject ID, COVID-19 status, age in years and sex. Samples were obtained from the ongoing ImmuneRACE study (first 160 participants) and from about 1,300 subjects provided by 6 global collaborators. The study at large found these results: The quantity of clinical and demographic metadata differed by source and by participant and was supplied without curation.

TCRbeta CDR3 regions were amplified from genomic DNA using the immunoSEQ Assay, a bias-controlled multiplex PCR. Per the authors' processing: Within the assay, amplification of reference gene primers was used to estimate how many nucleated cells each sample contained. To quantify the absolute abundance of each unique TCRbeta CDR3 rearrangement, sequence reads were collapsed and filtered. For each sample, productive Simpson clonality was calculated by taking the square root of Simpson's diversity index across productive rearrangements. TCRdb mirrors the immuneACCESS table, restricted to in-frame sequences. Some clones are absent from its copies; in checked studies, under half trace to an unresolved V gene, and the reason for the others is unknown. D and trimming come from the DNA, and the V and J calls and clone size come from that table. For this sample the table gives hundreds of thousands of clones, of which about 89% were detected only once. The top ten constitute roughly 8.3% of the sample.

Participants in the prospective study were enrolled through a virtual design, were aged 18 to 89 years, and lived in approximately 24 United States geographic areas. In the prospective study, participants were assigned to cohorts based on the clinical history participants reported in a screening survey and a study questionnaire. Recovered participants in ImmuneRACE Cohort 3 were defined by two consecutive negative NP/OP PCR tests, clearance by a healthcare professional, or resolution of symptoms. In the prospective study, whole blood, serum and a nasopharyngeal or oropharyngeal swab were collected from each participant by mobile phlebotomists. Prospective study participants could optionally give additional blood draws and questionnaires over an approximately two-month period. Before DNA extraction, prospective study blood samples were shipped either frozen or at room temperature. The V and J ends are trimmed by 2 bases and 3 bases, leaving 17 bases between them. Inclusive of the bounding cysteine and phenylalanine, the CDR3 is 16 residues long. Only CDR3 DNA remains: 48 bases, in frame from the first base. From the germline V gene, CDR1 is SGHRS and CDR2 is YFSETQ.

Input material: PBMCs or T cells enriched from blood (not recorded which). Here the chain combines TRBV5-1 and TRBJ1-1; the D gene is possibly TRBD1, with 6 bases matching. The origin of this receptor is a man aged 40-49 years who had recovered from COVID-19. The CDR3 loop reads CASSLQGSVVDTEAFF. The bases read TGCGCCAGCAGCTTACAGGGTAGTGTCGTGGACACTGAAGCTTTCTTT. With the portions outside the CDR3 filled from the reference TRBV5-1 and TRBJ1-1 genes, the complete variable region becomes KAGVTQTPRYLIKTRGQQVTLSCSPISGHRSVSWYQQTPGQGLQFLFEYFSETQRNKGNFPGRFSGRQFSNSRSEMNVSTLELGDSALYLCASSLQGSVVDTEAFFGQGTRLTVV.